This T cell receptor (beta chain) was sequenced during a study of blood T cell repertoires in COVID-19. The table came from immunoSEQ multiplex PCR; TCRdb's copy has only in-frame clones and leaves some out. This table has roughly 150,000 clones, around four fifths appearing once. The germline CDR1 and CDR2 sequences are LNHDA and SQIVND (reference sequence). The CDR3 loop spans 12 amino acids. With 1 base removed from V and 5 bases from J, the gap between germline ends came to 3 bases. This sequence was found in a woman of 80 years or more with COVID-19, enrolled during active disease. The rearrangement uses TRBV19 and TRBJ1-5; D not resolved. The sample comprised peripheral blood. The chain's CDR3 is CASSIGDQPQHF. CDR3 nucleotide sequence: TGTGCCAGTAGTATAGGAGATCAGCCCCAGCATTTT.